This T cell receptor (beta chain) was sequenced during a study of blood T cell repertoires in COVID-19. Across the whole study: Acute and convalescent COVID-19 specimens originated in the United States, Italy and Spain. The analysed material was cDNA or gDNA that came from T cells, B-cell-depleted T cells, or PBMCs.

This clone showed up just a few times. This CDR3 is 14 amino acids long. Trimming removed 1 base from V and 7 bases from J, with 13 bases in between. CDR1 and CDR2 (germline): LGHNA, YNFKEQ. Original processing methods: Amplification from reference gene primers served as the basis for estimated nucleated cell counts. Only in-frame clones appear in the TCRdb table, and some are missing; sequencing was by immunoSEQ multiplex PCR. V, J and clone size were drawn from that table, and D and trimming were deduced from the DNA. Here the sample spans nearly 200,000 clones, 88% being singletons. Sequenced: peripheral blood. The V gene is TRBV4-2, the J gene TRBJ1-1; TRBD1 is a possible D gene (6 bases). This clonotype originated in a middle-aged woman who had recovered from COVID-19. CDR3 amino acids: CASSQGGGASEAFF. CDR3 in DNA: TGTGCCAGCAGCCAAGGGGGGGGCGCGAGTGAAGCTTTCTTT.